This TCR beta chain was recorded in a study of breast tumors, draining lymph nodes, adjacent tissues. Whole-study results and caveats: Compared with lymph nodes, tumors were less diverse; compared with nontumor tissue, more. That most tumor T cells come from lymph nodes remained unproven. Luminal-like breast cancer showed significantly greater tumor-nontumor repertoire similarity than basal-like breast cancer did. Most tumor T cells seemingly derive from lymph node, then expand in tumor.

TCRdb itself ran the multiplex PCR reads through MiXCR, one entry per CDR3 protein. The sample has 12,000 or so distinct CDR3 sequences; roughly 35% are singletons. This clonotype is medium-sized. The antigen remains undetermined. Material: breast tumor tissue. This TCR came from a female donor with breast cancer. Some clones in this sample may be carry-over from other donors' samples.

The CDR3 DNA is TGTGCCAGCAGCGGGGGACTACCGCCTCTGGAGCAGTACTTC. This gives the protein CASSGGLPPLEQYF. The chain couples TRBV7-8 to TRBJ2-7; 7 nucleotides agree with TRBD2. V lost 5 bases, J lost 7 bases, and 11 bases stayed unmatched. The V gene's germline CDR1 is SGHVS and CDR2 FQNEAQ. The CDR3 totals 14 residues. The whole variable domain, filled in from reference TRBV7-8 and TRBJ2-7, reads GAGVSQSPRYKVAKRGQDVALRCDPISGHVSLFWYQQALGQGPEFLTYFQNEAQLDKSGLPSDRFFAERPEGSVSTLKIQRTQQEDSAVYLCASSGGLPPLEQYFGPGTRLTVT.